This T cell receptor beta chain derives from a study of blood T cell repertoires in COVID-19. Germline V gene sequence: CDR1 SGHTA, CDR2 FQGNSA. The CDR3 is 12 amino acids. V was trimmed by 5 bases and J by 3 bases, leaving 5 bases between them. Methods used by the authors: Reference gene primer amplification in the assay estimated nucleated cell counts. Libraries were prepared by immunoSEQ multiplex PCR; TCRdb keeps only in-frame clonotypes and omits some of them. V and J calls and clone size follow that table, whereas D and trimming were derived from the DNA. The sample shows 210,000 or so clones, 75% to 85% of them seen only once.

This receptor was obtained from a man aged 50 to 59 with COVID-19, enrolled during active disease. Sequenced: peripheral blood. The chain has TRBV7-2 and TRBJ2-1, with D hard to call. The CDR3 nucleotides are TGTGCCAGCAGCCCCTACTACAATGAGCAGTTCTTC. Protein sequence: CASSPYYNEQFF.